The 31 T cell receptor beta chains below were found in one sample sequenced in a study of control samples from healthy donors and cancer patients. TCRdb keeps only in-frame clones here, not all; method: immunoSEQ multiplex PCR. The repertoire holds 75,000 to 100,000 clones, with about 88% as singletons. The sequencing input was blood. The receptors were gathered from a woman between 45 and 65 years old in good health.

The chain carries TRBV20-1 and TRBJ1-1; weak D call: TRBD1 (5 bases). Germline CDR1 and CDR2: DFQATT and SNEGSKA (reference sequence). V lost 0 bases, J lost 11 bases, and 10 bases lay in between. The CDR3 totals 11 residues. The CDR3 bases are TGCAGTGCTAGAGATGTAGGGACGGCTTTCTTT. Amino acid sequence: CSARDVGTAFF.

The chain employs TRBV12-5 and TRBJ1-1; the D gene is possibly TRBD1 (6 bases). The CDR3 covers 17 residues. Germline assignment: CDR1 LGHNT and CDR2 FRNRAP. V was shortened by 1 base and J by 6 bases, with 21 bases between the two germline ends. CDR3 in amino acids: CASGLGRGFFRQAEAFF. As DNA, the CDR3 is TGTGCTAGTGGTTTGGGCAGGGGTTTCTTCCGGCAGGCTGAAGCTTTCTTT.

The chain carries TRBV19 and TRBJ2-2, with 7 bases identical to TRBD1. The V gene's germline CDR1 is LNHDA and CDR2 SQIVND (reference sequence). The CDR3 is 15 amino acids. V lost 1 base to trimming and J lost 3 bases; unmatched junction nucleotides: 2. CDR3: CASSIGGTDTGELFF. In DNA, the CDR3 is TGTGCCAGTAGTATAGGTGGGACAGACACCGGGGAGCTGTTTTTT.

CDR3 amino acids: CASSLDRLADEQFF. The CDR3 DNA sequence: TGTGCCAGCAGCTTAGATCGGTTGGCGGATGAGCAGTTCTTC. The rearrangement uses TRBV11-2 and TRBJ2-1; D call uncertain. The CDR3 has 14 residues. Trimming stripped 0 bases from V and 8 bases from J, with 11 bases between. Germline CDR1 reads SGHAT; CDR2 reads FQNNGV.

The chain employs TRBV12-3 or TRBV12-4 and TRBJ2-5; D might be TRBD2 (6 bases). CDR3 size: 12 residues. Trimming cost V 8 bases and J 2 bases, with 9 bases left between them. The CDR3 loop reads CASRDLQETQYF. The CDR3 DNA is TGTGCCAGCCGGGACTTGCAAGAGACCCAGTACTTC.

The rearrangement uses TRBV27 and TRBJ2-5, with unresolved D. Trimming removed 7 bases at V and 5 bases at J, with 2 bases between. The CDR3 extends over 9 amino acids. The germline gives CDR1 MNHEY, CDR2 SMNVEV (reference sequence). CDR3 nucleotides: TGTGCCAGCAAGGAGACCCAGTACTTC. Protein: CASKETQYF.

V usage is TRBV27 and J usage is TRBJ2-7; D may be TRBD1 or TRBD2 (6 bases each). V dropped 10 bases and J dropped 6 bases, with 25 bases sitting between them. Germline CDR1 and CDR2: MNHEY and SMNVEV (reference sequence). This CDR3 is 15 amino acids long. The CDR3 coding sequence is TGTGCCACTCGAAGGGGGGACCGGGGCTCGACCGAGCAGTACTTC. It codes for CATRRGDRGSTEQYF.

This chain links TRBV15 with TRBJ2-7, with D possibly matching TRBD2 (6 bases). The V end lost 3 bases, the J end lost 0 bases, and 18 bases lay between the germline ends. The CDR3 sequence is 17 residues long. CDR1 and CDR2 from the germline V gene are LNHNV and YYDKDF (reference sequence). This CDR3 is CATSSLPPGLGSYEQYF. In DNA form, the CDR3 reads TGTGCCACCAGCAGTTTGCCTCCGGGACTGGGCTCCTACGAGCAGTACTTC.

V usage is TRBV19 and J usage is TRBJ2-2; perhaps TRBD2 as D (5 bases). V lost 5 bases, J lost 5 bases, and 9 bases lay in between. The V gene's germline CDR1 is LNHDA and CDR2 SQIVND (reference sequence). The CDR3 loop spans 13 amino acids. Written as DNA, the CDR3 is TGTGCCAGTAGTCCCCTAGCAACCGGGGAGCTGTTTTTT. This gives the protein CASSPLATGELFF.

The rearrangement joins TRBV7-2 to TRBJ2-7, with D hard to call. V lost 5 bases to trimming and J lost 5 bases, with 16 bases between them. Germline values: CDR1 SGHTA, CDR2 FQGNSA. CDR3 length: 14 amino acids. The CDR3 region has the DNA TGTGCCAGCAGCGCCCGCGGTCAGGATGACGAGCAGTACTTC. Its translation: CASSARGQDDEQYF. The variable domain in full, completed from reference TRBV7-2 and TRBJ2-7, reads GAGVSQSPSNKVTEKGKDVELRCDPISGHTALYWYRQSLGQGLEFLIYFQGNSAPDKSGLPSDRFSAERTGGSVSTLTIQRTQQEDSAVYLCASSARGQDDEQYFGPGTRLTVT.

DNA for the CDR3: TGTGCCAGCAGCCCCCGACAGGGGTTTGCAGATACGCAGTATTTT. The encoded protein is CASSPRQGFADTQYF. The chain employs TRBV7-9 and TRBJ2-3; 8 nucleotides line up with TRBD1. CDR3 length equals 15 residues. After removal of 5 bases from V and 4 bases from J, the junction contained 8 bases not matched to a gene. The germline V gene encodes CDR1 SEHNR and CDR2 FQNEAQ (reference sequence).

This clone came up once. Other nucleotide sequences in the sample specify the same CDR3. This chain's CDR3 is CASSGYGDTEAFF. For the CDR3, the DNA is TGTGCCAGCAGCGGGTACGGAGACACTGAAGCTTTCTTT. V usage is TRBV9 and J usage is TRBJ1-1; no definite D call. This CDR3 is 13 amino acids long. Trimming cost V 3 bases and J 3 bases, with 9 bases left between them. CDR1 SGDLS and CDR2 YYNGEE come from the germline V gene. The full variable domain, rest sourced from reference TRBV9 and TRBJ1-1, is DSGVTQTPKHLITATGQRVTLRCSPRSGDLSVYWYQQSLDQGLQFLIQYYNGEERAKGNILERFSAQQFPDLHSELNLSSLELGDSALYFCASSGYGDTEAFFGQGTRLTVV.

The chain combines TRBV4-3 with TRBJ1-4, with no clear D. Germline V gene data show CDR1 as LGHNA and CDR2 as YSLEER. Trimming removed 2 bases from V and 11 bases from J, with 12 bases in between. This CDR3 contains 13 residues. CDR3 loop: CASSQSWADKLFF. Here the CDR3 DNA reads TGCGCCAGCAGCCAATCGTGGGCAGACAAACTGTTTTTT.

The rearrangement links TRBV28 to TRBJ1-5, with a possible D match to TRBD1 (5 bases). Trimming took off 7 bases at V and 5 bases at J, with 21 bases between the two ends. Germline V gene sequence: CDR1 MDHEN, CDR2 SYDVKM. There are 16 residues in the CDR3. DNA for the CDR3: TGTGCCAGCAAAAGGGACTCAGGAGGTTTAGATCAGCCCCAGCATTTT. It encodes CASKRDSGGLDQPQHF.

The V gene is TRBV28, the J gene TRBJ2-2; 12 nucleotides line up with TRBD2. V lost 5 bases, J lost 6 bases, and 10 bases stayed unmatched. Germline-derived CDR1 and CDR2 are MDHEN and SYDVKM. The CDR3 runs 17 residues. The CDR3 sequence: CASSQWELAGGPGELFF. As DNA, the CDR3 is TGTGCCAGCAGTCAATGGGAGCTAGCGGGAGGGCCCGGGGAGCTGTTTTTT.

J is TRBJ1-6 and V is TRBV7-8; perhaps TRBD1 as D (5 bases). CDR1 is SGHVS and CDR2 is FQNEAQ in the germline V gene. Trimming took 1 base from V and 7 from J, leaving 17 bases between them. The CDR3 is 17 residues long. CDR3 protein: CASSLGLWGQGNSPLHF. The DNA for the CDR3 is TGTGCCAGCAGCTTAGGCCTTTGGGGTCAGGGCAATTCACCCCTCCACTTT.

This rearrangement joins TRBV10-3 to TRBJ1-2; tentative D call: TRBD1 (6 bases). Deletions cut 4 bases from V and 2 bases from J, with 14 bases between. CDR3 length: 15 amino acids. CDR1 and CDR2 (germline): ENHRY, SYGVKD. CDR3 residues: CAISGGHRENYGYTF. CDR3 nucleotide sequence: TGTGCCATCAGTGGGGGGCATAGGGAGAACTATGGCTACACCTTC.

The chain recombines TRBV6-1 with TRBJ1-2; D unresolved. CDR1 and CDR2 (germline): MNHNS, SASEGT. The V gene lost 3 bases and the J gene lost 5 bases, with 4 bases spanning the gap. This CDR3 spans 11 amino acids. The CDR3 here is CASSDLYGYTF. The CDR3 bases are TGTGCCAGCAGTGACCTATATGGCTACACCTTC.

The chain has TRBV11-3 and TRBJ2-7, with a weak D call TRBD2 (6 bases). The germline V gene has CDR1 SGHNT and CDR2 YENEEA. This CDR3 comprises 15 residues. V lost 1 base and J 3 bases, leaving 13 bases between the germline ends. The CDR3 spells CASSLVSGVGYEQYF. For the CDR3, the DNA is TGTGCCAGCAGCTTAGTATCGGGGGTAGGCTACGAGCAGTACTTC.

This clone was counted a single time. V is TRBV4-1 and J is TRBJ2-1; TRBD2 agrees at 11 bases. This CDR3 has 16 amino acids. V lost 3 bases, J lost 3 bases, and 4 bases stayed unmatched. The germline V gene has CDR1 MGHRA and CDR2 YSYEKL. The CDR3 nucleotides read TGCGCCAGCAGCCACGCGGGACTAGCGGTCTACAATGAGCAGTTCTTC. Its protein product is CASSHAGLAVYNEQFF.

The chain carries TRBV29-1 and TRBJ2-1; D possibly matches TRBD1 or TRBD2 (5 bases each). The CDR3 sequence is 15 residues long. The V gene's germline CDR1 is SQVTM and CDR2 ANQGSEA. Trimming left V 6 bases short and J 5 bases short, with 20 bases between. CDR3: CSVASGSGYDNEQFF. The CDR3 nucleotides are TGCAGCGTGGCCTCAGGGAGTGGTTACGACAATGAGCAGTTCTTC.

This chain links TRBV12-5 with TRBJ1-6; a possible D gene is TRBD1 (6 bases). The CDR3 contains 16 residues. Trimming pared 2 bases from V and 4 bases from J, leaving 12 bases between. Per germline, CDR1 LGHNT and CDR2 FRNRAP. DNA of the CDR3: TGTGCTAGTGGTTTGCCTGGGACAACTTATAATTCACCCCTCCACTTT. Its translation: CASGLPGTTYNSPLHF.

The chain joins TRBV7-9 to TRBJ1-2, with D maybe TRBD1 (6 bases). CDR3 size: 16 residues. Trimming removed 5 bases at V and 6 bases at J, with 22 bases between. Germline-derived CDR1 and CDR2 are SEHNR and FQNEAQ (reference sequence). The CDR3 nucleotides read TGTGCCAGCAGCCTAACTACGGGCAGGGGTTACGATGGCTACACCTTC. Translating it yields CASSLTTGRGYDGYTF.

The rearrangement uses TRBV3-1 (or the pseudogene TRBV3-2) and TRBJ2-7, with 9 bases identical to TRBD2. Germline V lookup: CDR1 LGHDT, CDR2 YNNKEL (reference sequence). The CDR3 runs to 15 residues. The trim removed 1 base at V and 2 bases at J, leaving 3 bases unmatched. Here the CDR3 DNA reads TGTGCCAGCAGCCAAGCACGCGGGGGGGCCTACGAGCAGTACTTC. As protein: CASSQARGGAYEQYF.

The chain has TRBV28 and TRBJ1-2; D is possibly TRBD1 (5 bases). Per germline, CDR1 MDHEN and CDR2 SYDVKM. The CDR3 consists of 15 residues. Trimming cost V 6 bases and J 4 bases, with 18 bases left between them. CDR3 sequence reads: CASRRVRDRGYGYTF. CDR3 sequence (DNA): TGTGCCAGCAGGAGAGTACGGGACCGCGGCTATGGCTACACCTTC.

V gene TRBV5-1 combines with J gene TRBJ2-4; 10 bases align to TRBD1. CDR3 length: 14 residues. J was trimmed by 6 bases and V by 4 bases; bases with no gene match: 4. Germline-derived CDR1 and CDR2 are SGHRS and YFSETQ. CDR3 DNA sequence: TGCGCCAGCAGCCAAAGACAGGGGGCAAACATTCAGTACTTC. Protein: CASSQRQGANIQYF. The full variable domain, rest sourced from reference TRBV5-1 and TRBJ2-4, is KAGVTQTPRYLIKTRGQQVTLSCSPISGHRSVSWYQQTPGQGLQFLFEYFSETQRNKGNFPGRFSGRQFSNSRSEMNVSTLELGDSALYLCASSQRQGANIQYFGAGTRLSVL.

The genes are TRBV11-3 and TRBJ2-3; D is tentatively TRBD1 or TRBD2 (5 bases each). The V end was cut by 2 bases, the J end by 5 bases, with 11 bases between. The CDR3 totals 14 residues. CDR1 SGHNT and CDR2 YENEEA come from the germline V gene. CDR3 amino acids: CASSLRPGRDTQYF. Here the CDR3 DNA reads TGTGCCAGCAGCTTAAGACCAGGGAGAGATACGCAGTATTTT.

The genes are TRBV19 and TRBJ1-2; D perhaps matches TRBD1 (5 bases). The length of the CDR3 is 16 residues. The germline V gene has CDR1 LNHDA and CDR2 SQIVND (reference sequence). V was trimmed by 3 bases and J by 8 bases, leaving 22 bases between them. The CDR3 sequence: CASSIGELSGRKGYTF. CDR3 DNA: TGTGCCAGTAGTATTGGGGAGCTGTCGGGACGCAAGGGCTACACCTTC.

Concerning this clone: This sample includes further DNA sequences coding for the same CDR3. The chain recombines TRBV3-1 (or the pseudogene TRBV3-2) with TRBJ2-5; D is unclear. Looked up from germline, CDR1 is LGHDT and CDR2 is YNNKEL (reference sequence). This CDR3 spans 12 amino acids. V lost 1 base to trimming and J lost 5 bases, with 5 bases between them. CDR3 DNA sequence: TGTGCCAGCAGCCAAGCGGAGGAGACCCAGTACTTC. Residues: CASSQAEETQYF.

The rearrangement uses TRBV6-2 or TRBV6-3 and TRBJ2-3, with 10 bases lining up with TRBD2. Germline V lookup: CDR1 MNHEY, CDR2 SVGEGT. The V gene end was trimmed by 5 bases and the J gene end by 2 bases; junction bases not matched to a gene: 4. CDR3 length: 15 amino acids. The CDR3 reads CASSTGLAVTDTQYF. Here the CDR3 DNA reads TGTGCCAGCAGTACAGGACTAGCGGTCACAGATACGCAGTATTTT.

The V gene is TRBV4-3, the J gene TRBJ1-2; D ambiguous. CDR3 length: 13 residues. V lost 1 base, J lost 8 bases, and 11 bases lay in between. CDR1 is LGHNA and CDR2 is YSLEER in the germline V gene. CDR3 DNA sequence: TGCGCCAGCAGCCAAGCGAATGGGCAGGGCTACACCTTC. Translation: CASSQANGQGYTF.